These 32 T cell receptor beta chains share one sample of origin, sequenced in a study of T cell changes during pregnancy in multiple sclerosis (dated by TCRdb to the late 2010s). Libraries were prepared through the immunoSEQ multiplex PCR assay. TCRdb stores this immuneACCESS table with in-frame sequences only. Part of the clones is absent; in the studies checked, under half of the shortfall reflects unresolved V genes, and no reason is known for the rest. In this sample the table shows some 31,000 clones, about 88% of which occur a single time. The ten largest clonotypes hold 11% of the sample. The material was CD8+ T cells from peripheral blood mononuclear cells, obtained in the third trimester of pregnancy. The receptor set was obtained from a female donor with multiple sclerosis, enrolled in a pregnancy study.

V is TRBV18 and J is TRBJ1-1; a weak D match, TRBD1 (6 bases). Trimming left V 4 bases short and J 5 bases short, with 17 bases between. The CDR3 is 15 amino acids. Germline CDR1 reads KGHSH; CDR2 reads LQKENI. CDR3 in amino acids: CASSQQQGFATEAFF. The CDR3 nucleotides read TGTGCCAGCTCACAACAACAGGGCTTCGCAACTGAAGCTTTCTTT.

The chain is built from TRBV4-2 and TRBJ2-2, with 9 bases lining up with TRBD2. The germline V gene encodes CDR1 LGHNA and CDR2 YNFKEQ. This CDR3 spans 15 amino acids. Trimming removed 2 bases from V and 4 bases from J; junction bases left unmatched: 2. Here the CDR3 DNA reads TGTGCCAGCAGCCAACGCGGGGGGGCCACCGGGGAGCTGTTTTTT. It specifies CASSQRGGATGELFF.

The chain is built from TRBV5-1 and TRBJ1-2; no reliable D call. CDR1 SGHRS and CDR2 YFSETQ come from the germline V gene. V shed 4 bases and J shed 2 bases, with 18 bases lying between them. The CDR3 contains 16 residues. The CDR3 region is CASSVDGGVVNYGYTF. CDR3 nucleotide sequence: TGCGCCAGCAGCGTCGACGGCGGGGTAGTGAACTATGGCTACACCTTC.

V gene TRBV4-1 combines with J gene TRBJ2-1; TRBD2 matches 9 bases. This CDR3 is built from 17 residues. Trimming cost V 0 bases and J 3 bases; bases outside gene matches: 6. Germline-derived CDR1 and CDR2 are MGHRA and YSYEKL. CDR3 amino acids: CASSQDGELAGYNEQFF. CDR3 sequence (DNA): TGCGCCAGCAGCCAAGATGGGGAACTAGCGGGCTACAATGAGCAGTTCTTC.

The chain links TRBV2 to TRBJ2-1; 8 bases line up with TRBD2. CDR3 size: 15 residues. The V and J ends lost 4 bases and 1 base, in that order; junction bases with no gene match: 3. The germline V gene has CDR1 SNHLY and CDR2 FYNNEI. As DNA, the CDR3 is TGTGCCAGCAGTGTGGGACTAGATTCCTACAATGAGCAGTTCTTC. Protein product: CASSVGLDSYNEQFF.

V gene TRBV19 combines with J gene TRBJ2-1, with D maybe TRBD2 (5 bases). The CDR3 totals 19 residues. Germline CDR1 is LNHDA and CDR2 is SQIVND (reference sequence). V lost 0 bases, J lost 4 bases, and 22 bases lay in between. CDR3 sequence (DNA): TGTGCCAGTAGTATAGATCGAAGCTACGTACGGGGTCCATACAATGAGCAGTTCTTC. Protein: CASSIDRSYVRGPYNEQFF.

The chain is built from TRBV18 and TRBJ2-3; TRBD1 matches 7 bases. The CDR3 spans 16 residues. Trimming at V came to 6 bases and at J to 0 bases, leaving 9 bases not matched to a gene. Germline V gene lookup returns CDR1 KGHSH and CDR2 LQKENI. In nucleotides, the CDR3 is TGTGCCAGCTCCCTACCGGGACAGAGGAGCACAGATACGCAGTATTTT. Translated: CASSLPGQRSTDTQYF.

This sequence joins TRBV2 and TRBJ1-4; 10 bases fit TRBD1. Germline V gives CDR1 SNHLY, CDR2 FYNNEI. CDR3 length: 15 residues. The V segment lost 4 bases and the J segment 15 bases; nucleotides outside the gene matches: 14. The CDR3 sequence: CASSASGTGVGEVFF. Here the CDR3 DNA reads TGTGCCAGCAGTGCTTCCGGGACAGGGGTCGGGGAAGTGTTTTTT. The full variable domain, rest sourced from reference TRBV2 and TRBJ1-4, is EPEVTQTPSHQVTQMGQEVILRCVPISNHLYFYWYRQILGQKVEFLVSFYNNEISEKSEIFDDQFSVERPDGSNFTLKIRSTKLEDSAMYFCASSASGTGVGEVFFGSGTQLSVL.

The chain is built from TRBV6-5 and TRBJ2-1, with no clear D. Germline CDR1 is MNHEY and CDR2 is SVGAGI. The V and J ends lost 6 bases and 8 bases respectively, with 17 bases between them. This CDR3 has 14 amino acids. The CDR3 reads CASREDSGWDEQFF. DNA of the CDR3: TGTGCCAGCAGAGAAGACTCCGGGTGGGATGAGCAGTTCTTC.

The chain is built from TRBV4-1 and TRBJ2-3; TRBD1 is a possible D gene (5 bases). With 4 bases removed from V and 0 bases from J, the gap between germline ends came to 8 bases. The CDR3 spans 14 residues. Germline values: CDR1 MGHRA, CDR2 YSYEKL. CDR3 in amino acids: CASSPRQSTDTQYF. The CDR3 DNA follows: TGCGCCAGCAGCCCCCGACAGAGCACAGATACGCAGTATTTT.

The V and J genes are TRBV15 and TRBJ2-7, with a weak D call TRBD2 (5 bases). V was pared by 1 base and J by 6 bases, with 13 bases between. This CDR3 is 14 amino acids long. The germline gives CDR1 LNHNV, CDR2 YYDKDF (reference sequence). The CDR3 region has the DNA TGTGCCACCAGCAGAGTTGAGGGTTTGAGCGAGCAGTACTTC. Translating it yields CATSRVEGLSEQYF.

The chain is built from TRBV7-6 and TRBJ2-3; 8 positions agree with TRBD2. Germline-derived CDR1 and CDR2 are SGHVS and FNYEAQ. The V gene end was trimmed by 5 bases and the J gene end by 4 bases; junction bases not matched to a gene: 17. The CDR3 has 18 residues. The CDR3 is CASSPRLASGSRPDTQYF. CDR3 sequence (DNA): TGTGCCAGCAGCCCCCGGTTGGCTAGCGGGTCCCGACCAGATACGCAGTATTTT.

The CDR3 sequence: CASRLTYEQYF. CDR3 nucleotide sequence: TGTGCCAGCAGACTAACCTACGAGCAGTACTTC. The V gene is TRBV2, the J gene TRBJ2-7; no reliable D call. Trimming stripped 6 bases from V and 2 bases from J, with 5 bases between. The CDR3 covers 11 residues. Germline V gene sequence: CDR1 SNHLY, CDR2 FYNNEI.

This rearrangement joins TRBV7-9 to TRBJ1-1, with 8 bases fitting TRBD1. J was trimmed by 3 bases and V by 4 bases; bases with no gene match: 10. Germline V lookup: CDR1 SEHNR, CDR2 FQNEAQ (reference sequence). The CDR3 sequence is 16 residues long. CDR3 region: CASSSGQGDQDTEAFF. CDR3 bases: TGTGCCAGCAGCTCCGGACAGGGAGATCAGGACACTGAAGCTTTCTTT.

V is TRBV28 and J is TRBJ2-3; possible D gene TRBD1, 7 bases. Trimming shortened V by 3 bases and J by 4 bases, and 17 bases separated the two germline ends. The CDR3 consists of 16 residues. CDR1 MDHEN and CDR2 SYDVKM come from the germline V gene. CDR3 residues: CASSLGPDREADTQYF. Here the CDR3 DNA reads TGTGCCAGCAGTTTGGGTCCCGACAGGGAGGCAGATACGCAGTATTTT.

On this clone: Germline and junction disagree at one end, which may indicate a read error. The CDR3 sequence is CASSAGQPNPRHF. CDR3 nucleotides: TGTGCCAGCAGCGCGGGACAGCCTAACCCCCGGCATTTT. The chain uses TRBV7-9 and TRBJ1-5, with TRBD1 matching 7 bases. CDR1 and CDR2 (germline): SEHNR, FQNEAQ (reference sequence). The CDR3 has 13 amino acids.

V is TRBV5-1 and J is TRBJ1-2, with 8 bases matching TRBD1. Germline trimming cut 5 bases from V and 2 bases from J; bases unmatched to any gene: 5. CDR1 and CDR2 from the germline V gene are SGHRS and YFSETQ. The CDR3 covers 14 residues. CDR3 sequence reads: CASSWTGMNYGYTF. The CDR3 DNA follows: TGCGCCAGCAGTTGGACAGGGATGAACTATGGCTACACCTTC.

The CDR3 loop is CASSLTGRTNYGYTF. The CDR3 DNA reads TGCGCCAGCAGCCTTACAGGGAGAACTAACTATGGCTACACCTTC. The chain has TRBV4-1 and TRBJ1-2, with a possible D match to TRBD1 (6 bases). V was cut by 4 bases and J by 0 bases, with 12 bases left in between. The length of the CDR3 is 15 residues. Germline CDR1 is MGHRA and CDR2 is YSYEKL.

The chain is built from TRBV9 and TRBJ2-1; possibly TRBD2 for D (5 bases). The germline V gene encodes CDR1 SGDLS and CDR2 YYNGEE. The V end was cut by 6 bases, the J end by 5 bases, with 18 bases between. The CDR3 totals 15 residues. The CDR3 DNA is TGTGCCAGCACCCCGTTAGCGTTTGATAACAATGAGCAGTTCTTC. It specifies CASTPLAFDNNEQFF.

This sequence joins TRBV5-6 and TRBJ1-2, with D maybe TRBD1 (5 bases). V was clipped by 6 bases and J by 7 bases, with 13 bases between them. Germline lookup yields CDR1 SGHDT and CDR2 YYEEEE. This CDR3 has 12 amino acids. The CDR3 sequence is CASIGQGVGYTF. The CDR3 coding sequence is TGTGCCAGCATCGGCCAGGGCGTTGGCTACACCTTC.

This clone came up a few times. The chain recombines TRBV19 with TRBJ1-1, with TRBD1 as a possible D gene (5 bases). V lost 5 bases and J 6 bases, leaving 10 bases between the germline ends. The CDR3 is made up of 12 amino acids. Germline CDR1 is LNHDA and CDR2 is SQIVND (reference sequence). CDR3 DNA: TGTGCCAGTAGTGTCGGGGGGTCTGAAGCTTTCTTT. Translated, it gives CASSVGGSEAFF.

The chain employs TRBV19 and TRBJ1-1; D perhaps matches TRBD1 (6 bases). The germline V gene encodes CDR1 LNHDA and CDR2 SQIVND (reference sequence). The CDR3 spans 15 residues. V shed 7 bases and J shed 5 bases, with 20 bases lying between them. DNA of the CDR3: TGTGCCAGTACCCTGGGGGCGGGGGCGCGGACTGAAGCTTTCTTT. Translating it yields CASTLGAGARTEAFF.

The chain joins TRBV6-1 to TRBJ1-2; D remains unclear. With 0 bases removed from V and 4 bases from J, the gap between germline ends came to 24 bases. Germline-derived CDR1 and CDR2 are MNHNS and SASEGT. This CDR3 contains 19 residues. CDR3 amino acids: CASSEAKTQFEVPFYGYTF. CDR3 bases: TGTGCCAGCAGTGAAGCCAAGACCCAGTTTGAGGTTCCCTTCTATGGCTACACCTTC.

J is TRBJ2-5 and V is TRBV9; tentatively, D is TRBD2 (6 bases). The CDR3 has 14 amino acids. Germline V gene lookup returns CDR1 SGDLS and CDR2 YYNGEE. Trimming removed 5 bases from V and 4 bases from J, with 15 bases in between. CDR3 in amino acids: CASSHPLGGETQYF. CDR3 DNA: TGTGCCAGCAGTCACCCTCTGGGGGGAGAGACCCAGTACTTC. Supplemented by reference TRBV9 and TRBJ2-5, the full variable domain reads DSGVTQTPKHLITATGQRVTLRCSPRSGDLSVYWYQQSLDQGLQFLIQYYNGEERAKGNILERFSAQQFPDLHSELNLSSLELGDSALYFCASSHPLGGETQYFGPGTRLLVL.

The chain joins TRBV5-6 to TRBJ2-3; D may be TRBD1 (6 bases). The CDR3 has 17 amino acids. Germline V gene sequence: CDR1 SGHDT, CDR2 YYEEEE. Trimming pared 3 bases from V and 3 bases from J, leaving 20 bases between. In DNA, the CDR3 is TGTGCCAGCAGCTGGAAAACAGGGAAGAGCCGAACAGATACGCAGTATTTT. Encoded protein: CASSWKTGKSRTDTQYF. Supplemented by reference TRBV5-6 and TRBJ2-3, the full variable domain reads DAGVTQSPTHLIKTRGQQVTLRCSPKSGHDTVSWYQQALGQGPQFIFQYYEEEERQRGNFPDRFSGHQFPNYSSELNVNALLLGDSALYLCASSWKTGKSRTDTQYFGPGTRLTVL.

The V and J genes are TRBV27 and TRBJ2-7; TRBD1 aligns across 9 bases. The CDR3 sequence is 17 residues long. Trimming took 5 bases from V and 4 from J; bases not matched to a gene: 15. From germline, CDR1 is MNHEY and CDR2 SMNVEV (reference sequence). CDR3 bases: TGTGCCAGCAGTAACCCCCTCGGACAGGGGTATGCTTACGAGCAGTACTTC. This encodes CASSNPLGQGYAYEQYF.

This chain connects TRBV29-1 to TRBJ2-1; 10 bases line up with TRBD2. With 6 bases clipped from V and 0 bases from J, the junction kept 2 bases outside the gene matches. This CDR3 has 14 residues. In germline, CDR1 is SQVTM, CDR2 ANQGSEA. The CDR3 bases are TGCAGCGTCATAGCGGGGGGCTCCTACAATGAGCAGTTCTTC. Protein: CSVIAGGSYNEQFF.

This rearrangement joins TRBV7-6 to TRBJ2-1, with 10 bases matching TRBD2. Germline CDR1 reads SGHVS; CDR2 reads FNYEAQ. Trimming cost V 3 bases and J 7 bases; bases outside gene matches: 6. The length of the CDR3 is 15 residues. CDR3 sequence reads: CASSFRLAGLNEQFF. CDR3 nucleotides: TGTGCCAGCAGCTTCCGACTAGCGGGTTTGAATGAGCAGTTCTTC.

The chain carries TRBV9 and TRBJ2-1; D is perhaps TRBD2 (7 bases). Germline V gives CDR1 SGDLS, CDR2 YYNGEE. Trimming removed 6 bases from V and 5 bases from J, with 12 bases in between. This CDR3 has 13 residues. This CDR3 reads CASKGGADNEQFF. In DNA, the CDR3 is TGTGCCAGCAAGGGGGGGGCCGACAATGAGCAGTTCTTC. Full variable domain (outside the CDR3, taken from reference TRBV9 and TRBJ2-1): DSGVTQTPKHLITATGQRVTLRCSPRSGDLSVYWYQQSLDQGLQFLIQYYNGEERAKGNILERFSAQQFPDLHSELNLSSLELGDSALYFCASKGGADNEQFFGPGTRLTVL.

The chain has TRBV7-2 and TRBJ2-7, with D unclear. This CDR3 has 14 amino acids. Germline lookup yields CDR1 SGHTA and CDR2 FQGNSA. V lost 5 bases to trimming and J lost 2 bases, with 13 bases between them. CDR3 loop: CASSILALAYEQYF. CDR3 nucleotides: TGTGCCAGCAGCATCTTGGCCCTCGCCTACGAGCAGTACTTC.

The chain couples TRBV7-9 to TRBJ1-1; D may be TRBD1 (6 bases). V lost 1 base and J lost 5, with 11 bases in between. The germline V gene encodes CDR1 SEHNR and CDR2 FQNEAQ (reference sequence). The CDR3 loop spans 14 amino acids. The CDR3: CASSLGGGVTEAFF. The CDR3 nucleotides are TGTGCCAGCAGCTTAGGAGGGGGGGTTACTGAAGCTTTCTTT.

The chain couples TRBV23-1 to TRBJ1-2, with 8 bases aligning to TRBD1. TRBV23-1 falls under the ORF class, with uncertain function. V dropped 0 bases and J dropped 3; count of bases not matched to a gene: 15. This CDR3 spans 19 amino acids. The CDR3 sequence is CASSQSVFGQGASDYGYTF. CDR3 in DNA: TGCGCCAGCAGTCAATCTGTATTCGGGCAGGGGGCGTCGGACTATGGCTACACCTTC.